This T cell receptor beta chain is drawn from a study of human T cells and chemical hapten exposure. Study summary: Small pooled library volume differences mainly caused per-sample TCR yield variation. Findings and caveats of the study: With regard to DPC sensitization, TCRs above 1 in 1000 frequency did not change.

One entry per CDR3 protein, called by TCRdb with MiXCR from the RACE reads. This sample has around 95,000 distinct CDR3 sequences, with 11% found just once. Time point defined: pre-sensitization, week 0. Treatment described: therapeutic diphenylcyclopropenone sensitization with weekly scalp DPC. Extraction of total RNA was performed on unfractionated whole blood. Germline V gives CDR1 LGHDT, CDR2 YNNKEL (reference sequence). V was shortened by 6 bases and J by 7 bases, with 15 bases between the two germline ends. The CDR3 contains 14 residues. Details on this clonotype: The antigen remains undetermined.

This TCR came from a woman aged 60-70 years with alopecia areata. Some clones in this sample may be carry-over from other donors' samples. This specimen consisted of whole blood, obtained in connection with sensitization to the hapten diphenylcyclopropenone (DPC). This chain joins TRBV3-1 and TRBJ2-2; no firm D call. Written as DNA, the CDR3 is TGTGCCAGCAGACTTCAGGTTAACGGCGGGGAGCTGTTTTTT. It is translated as CASRLQVNGGELFF.